Following are 5 T cell receptor beta chains from one sample sequenced in a study of cytomegalovirus exposure and HLA in healthy donors. Amplification used 60 Vbeta primers and 13 Jbeta primers. TCRdb keeps only in-frame clones here, not all; method: immunoSEQ multiplex PCR. The table has 100,000 to 150,000 clones, 80% to 90% seen once. The specimen sequenced was PBMCs. The receptors stem from a woman in her late teens or twenties in good health and CMV-seropositive.

V usage is TRBV15 and J usage is TRBJ1-3, with D hard to call. V was shortened by 1 base and J by 3 bases, with 13 bases between the two germline ends. The CDR3 has 16 amino acids. The V gene's germline CDR1 is LNHNV and CDR2 YYDKDF (reference sequence). The CDR3 DNA is TGTGCCACCAGCAGAGGACGGGCGGGGATTGGAAACACCATATATTTT. Residues: CATSRGRAGIGNTIYF. The variable domain in full, with the rest retrieved from reference TRBV15 and TRBJ1-3, is DAMVIQNPRYQVTQFGKPVTLSCSQTLNHNVMYWYQQKSSQAPKLLFHYYDKDFNNEADTPDNFQSRRPNTSFCFLDIRSPGLGDTAMYLCATSRGRAGIGNTIYFGEGSWLTVV.

The rearrangement uses TRBV9 and TRBJ2-5; D may be TRBD2 (7 bases). V lost 4 bases to trimming and J lost 2 bases, with 15 bases between them. This CDR3 is 15 amino acids long. CDR1 and CDR2 from the germline V gene are SGDLS and YYNGEE. This CDR3 is CASSLAGALQETQYF. Written as DNA, the CDR3 is TGTGCCAGCAGCCTTGCGGGGGCCCTTCAAGAGACCCAGTACTTC.

The chain recombines TRBV6-1 with TRBJ1-5; a possible D gene is TRBD1 (5 bases). V was clipped by 4 bases and J by 1 base, with 11 bases between them. The CDR3 loop spans 15 amino acids. The V gene's germline CDR1 is MNHNS and CDR2 SASEGT. The CDR3 DNA sequence: TGTGCCAGCAGTGCAGGAGGGGTGAGCAATCAGCCCCAGCATTTT. Translation gives CASSAGGVSNQPQHF.

The chain combines TRBV19 with TRBJ1-5; 7 bases map to TRBD1. The CDR3 extends over 13 amino acids. Losses at the gene ends were 8 bases for V and 7 bases for J; bases not matched to a gene: 8. CDR1 is LNHDA, CDR2 SQIVND, per germline (reference sequence). In DNA form, the CDR3 reads TGTGCCAGTGCCTTACAGGGGCCACAGCCCCAGCATTTT. Encoded protein: CASALQGPQPQHF.

The J gene is TRBJ1-4, the V gene TRBV6-5; 9 bases line up with TRBD1. From germline, CDR1 is MNHEY and CDR2 SVGAGI. The CDR3 has 15 amino acids. V lost 7 bases, J lost 8 bases, and 11 bases stayed unmatched. CDR3 sequence (DNA): TGTGCCAGCAAAGCCAACAGGGGGCGATTAGAAAAACTGTTTTTT. Translating gives CASKANRGRLEKLFF.